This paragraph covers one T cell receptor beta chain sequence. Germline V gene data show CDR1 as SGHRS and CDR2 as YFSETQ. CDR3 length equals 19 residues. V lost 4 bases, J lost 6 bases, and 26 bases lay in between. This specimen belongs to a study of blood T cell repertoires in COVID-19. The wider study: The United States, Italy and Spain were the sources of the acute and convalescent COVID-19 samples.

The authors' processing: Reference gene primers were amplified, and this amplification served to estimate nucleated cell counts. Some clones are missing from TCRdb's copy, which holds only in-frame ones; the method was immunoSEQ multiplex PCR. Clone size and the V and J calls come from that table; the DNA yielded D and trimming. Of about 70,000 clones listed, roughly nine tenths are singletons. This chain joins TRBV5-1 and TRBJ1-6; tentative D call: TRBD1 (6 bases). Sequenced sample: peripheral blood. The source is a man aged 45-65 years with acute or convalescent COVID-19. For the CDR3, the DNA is TGCGCCAGCAGCCCCTATTCGATCCTACAGGGAAGGGCTAATTCACCCCTCCACTTT. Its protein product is CASSPYSILQGRANSPLHF.